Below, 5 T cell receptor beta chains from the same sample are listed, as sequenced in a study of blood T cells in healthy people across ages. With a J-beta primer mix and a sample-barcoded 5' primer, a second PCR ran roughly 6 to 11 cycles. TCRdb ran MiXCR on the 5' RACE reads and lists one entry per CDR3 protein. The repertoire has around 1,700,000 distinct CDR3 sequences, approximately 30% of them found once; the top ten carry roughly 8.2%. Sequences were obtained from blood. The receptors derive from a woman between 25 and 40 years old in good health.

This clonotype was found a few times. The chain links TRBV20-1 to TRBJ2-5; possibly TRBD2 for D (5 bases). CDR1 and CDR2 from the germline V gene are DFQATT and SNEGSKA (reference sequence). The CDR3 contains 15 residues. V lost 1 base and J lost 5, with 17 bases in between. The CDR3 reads CSARADYGPLETQYF. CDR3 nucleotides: TGCAGTGCTAGAGCCGACTATGGGCCACTCGAGACCCAGTACTTC.

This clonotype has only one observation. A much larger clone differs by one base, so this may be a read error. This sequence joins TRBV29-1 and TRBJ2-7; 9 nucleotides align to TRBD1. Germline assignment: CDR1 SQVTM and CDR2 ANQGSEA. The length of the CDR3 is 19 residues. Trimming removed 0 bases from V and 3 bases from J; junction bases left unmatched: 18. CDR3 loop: CSVEDFKPGQGHSSYEQYF. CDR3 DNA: TGCAGCGTTGAAGATTTCAAGCCGGGACAGGGACATTCCAGCTACGAGCAGTACTTC.

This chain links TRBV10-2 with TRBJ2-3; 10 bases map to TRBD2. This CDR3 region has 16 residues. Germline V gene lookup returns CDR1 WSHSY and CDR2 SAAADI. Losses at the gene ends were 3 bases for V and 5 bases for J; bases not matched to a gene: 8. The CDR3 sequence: CASSDRLAGVLDTQYF. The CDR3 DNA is TGCGCCAGCAGTGATAGGCTAGCGGGGGTCCTAGATACGCAGTATTTT.

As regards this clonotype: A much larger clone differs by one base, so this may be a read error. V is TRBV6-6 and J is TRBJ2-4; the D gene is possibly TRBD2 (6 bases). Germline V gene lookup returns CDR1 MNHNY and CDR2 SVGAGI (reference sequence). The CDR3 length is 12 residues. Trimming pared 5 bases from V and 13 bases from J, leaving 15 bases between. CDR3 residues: CASSPGVWVQYF. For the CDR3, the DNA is TGTGCCAGCAGTCCGGGGGTCTGGGTGCAGTACTTC.

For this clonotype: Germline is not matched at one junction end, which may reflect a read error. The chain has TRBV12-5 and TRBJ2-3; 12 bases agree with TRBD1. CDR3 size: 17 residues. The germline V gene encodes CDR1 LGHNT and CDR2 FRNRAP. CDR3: CASGLDGTGGFTNTQYF. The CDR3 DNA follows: TGTGCTAGTGGTTTGGATGGGACAGGGGGCTTCACAAATACGCAGTATTTT.